A single sample gave rise to the 2 T cell receptor beta chains below, sequenced in a study of Tregs in tolerant kidney transplant recipients. Sequenced by immunoSEQ multiplex PCR; TCRdb stores in-frame clones only, minus some. The sample includes tens of thousands of clones, nearly 98% of them seen just once. The material was Tregs from blood, obtained before the transplant. The receptors come from a human donor who received a combined kidney and bone marrow transplant.

The gene calls are TRBV28 and TRBJ2-7, with 9 bases identical to TRBD1. The CDR3 length is 13 residues. CDR1 is MDHEN, CDR2 SYDVKM, per germline. Trimming cost V 5 bases and J 3 bases; bases outside gene matches: 2. The CDR3 coding sequence is TGTGCCAGCAGTCTGGGACAGGGCTACGAGCAGTACTTC. Protein product: CASSLGQGYEQYF.

The chain links TRBV27 to TRBJ1-6; D remains unclear. The CDR3 consists of 22 residues. The germline CDR1 and CDR2 sequences are MNHEY and SMNVEV (reference sequence). The V end was cut by 5 bases, the J end by 1 base, with 30 bases between. The DNA for the CDR3 is TGTGCCAGCAGTCCCAACGCCCGACGGACGGGGTCGGGTTGGTCCTATAATTCACCCCTCCACTTT. The encoded protein is CASSPNARRTGSGWSYNSPLHF.